The rows below give T cell receptor beta chains drawn from one sample of a study of OX40 agonist ivuxolimab in advanced cancers. TCRdb keeps only in-frame clones here, not all; method: immunoSEQ multiplex PCR. The sample records some 80,000 clones, 80% to 90% being singletons. Source: CD4+ or CD8+ T cells sorted from blood, taken in a trial of the OX40 agonist ivuxolimab. These receptor sequences come from an adult with an advanced solid tumor such as melanoma, head and neck, liver or kidney cancer. The CDR3 runs from the conserved cysteine through the conserved F or W. The D gene is left open where the match is weak. Clone size is not always given. Where it is, it says once, few, many or a class for expanded clones.

size: .
length: 14
J: TRBJ1-4
V: TRBV11-2
D: .
CDR3: CASSPRATNEKLFF
DNA: TGTGCCAGCAGCCCGAGGGCAACTAATGAAAAACTGTTTTTT

size: .
length: 15
J: TRBJ2-3
V: TRBV6-5
D: TRBD1
CDR3: CASRATGGGENTQYF
DNA: TGTGCCAGCAGGGCGACAGGGGGCGGTGAGAATACGCAGTATTTT

size: .
length: 14
J: TRBJ2-3
V: TRBV7-9
D: .
CDR3: CASSLSLSTDTQYF
DNA: TGTGCCAGCAGCCTTAGCCTCAGCACAGATACGCAGTATTTT

size: once
length: 15
J: TRBJ1-6
V: TRBV16
D: .
CDR3: CASSQSKGRNSPLHF
DNA: TGTGCCAGCAGCCAATCAAAAGGAAGGAATTCACCCCTCCACTTT

size: .
length: 17
J: TRBJ2-7
V: TRBV5-4
D: TRBD1
CDR3: CASSSSLRGQGSYEQYF
DNA: TGTGCCAGCAGCTCGTCCCTCCGGGGACAGGGGTCCTACGAGCAGTACTTC

size: .
length: 13
J: TRBJ2-7
V: TRBV2
D: TRBD1
CDR3: CAGTTGISYEQYF
DNA: TGTGCCGGGACGACAGGGATCTCCTACGAGCAGTACTTC

size: .
length: 14
J: TRBJ2-1
V: TRBV6-6
D: TRBD2
CDR3: CASSLAGWDNEQFF
DNA: TGTGCCAGCAGTTTAGCGGGATGGGACAATGAGCAGTTCTTC

size: .
length: 17
J: TRBJ2-1
V: TRBV5-1
D: .
CDR3: CASSLLLEGRIYNEQFF
DNA: TGCGCCAGCAGCTTGCTGTTGGAGGGCCGCATCTACAATGAGCAGTTCTTC

size: .
length: 14
J: TRBJ2-1
V: TRBV5-1
D: .
CDR3: CASSLAPGDNEQFF
DNA: TGCGCCAGCAGCTTGGCCCCGGGCGACAATGAGCAGTTCTTC

size: .
length: 12
J: TRBJ2-7
V: TRBV11-2
D: .
CDR3: CASSLGSYEQYF
DNA: TGTGCCAGCAGCTTGGGATCCTACGAGCAGTACTTC

size: .
length: 16
J: TRBJ1-5
V: TRBV6-5
D: .
CDR3: CASSSYGRNSNQSQHF
DNA: TGTGCCAGCAGTTCCTACGGACGGAATAGCAATCAGTCCCAGCATTTT

size: .
length: 15
J: TRBJ1-3
V: TRBV28
D: TRBD1
CDR3: CASSSDRAAGNTIYF
DNA: TGTGCCAGCAGTTCGGACAGGGCTGCTGGAAACACCATATATTTT

size: once
length: 14
J: TRBJ2-5
V: TRBV2
D: .
CDR3: CASSSLGGGETQYF
DNA: TGTGCCAGCAGTTCACTCGGGGGAGGAGAGACCCAGTACTTC

size: few
length: 15
J: TRBJ1-2
V: TRBV30
D: .
CDR3: CAWSPGGGSRVGYTF
DNA: TGTGCCTGGAGTCCCGGTGGAGGTAGCCGAGTGGGCTACACCTTC

size: once
length: 12
J: TRBJ2-7
V: TRBV14
D: .
CDR3: CASSQTTAGQYF
DNA: TGTGCCAGCAGCCAAACTACGGCGGGGCAGTACTTC

size: .
length: 15
J: TRBJ2-1
V: TRBV10-2
D: TRBD1
CDR3: CASRIERGPHNEQFF
DNA: TGCGCCAGCAGAATAGAAAGGGGGCCCCACAATGAGCAGTTCTTC

size: .
length: 14
J: TRBJ1-6
V: TRBV11-2
D: .
CDR3: CASSLVDRNSPLHF
DNA: TGTGCCAGCAGCTTAGTTGACAGAAATTCACCCCTCCACTTT

size: once
length: 15
J: TRBJ2-1
V: TRBV5-4
D: .
CDR3: CASSLDPSSYNEQFF
DNA: TGTGCCAGCAGCTTGGATCCAAGCTCCTACAATGAGCAGTTCTTC

size: .
length: 16
J: TRBJ2-5
V: TRBV19
D: TRBD2
CDR3: CASSTGTSWVQETQYF
DNA: TGTGCCAGTAGTACCGGGACTAGCTGGGTTCAAGAGACCCAGTACTTC

size: .
length: 12
J: TRBJ1-6
V: TRBV7-9
D: .
CDR3: CASRGDGSPLHF
DNA: TGTGCCAGCAGAGGGGACGGTTCACCCCTCCACTTT

size: .
length: 15
J: TRBJ1-5
V: TRBV6-6
D: .
CDR3: CASSSQGYSNQPQHF
DNA: TGTGCCAGCAGTTCGCAGGGTTATAGCAATCAGCCCCAGCATTTT

size: .
length: 14
J: TRBJ2-7
V: TRBV4-1
D: .
CDR3: CASSQDRPYYEQYF
DNA: TGCGCCAGCAGCCAAGATCGGCCTTATTACGAGCAGTACTTC